A single count supports the clone carrying this T cell receptor beta chain. The antigen is unknown. From resections taken during corrective heart surgery, the thymus tissue was obtained. Among the donors, all were healthy Finnish infants having corrective surgery for congenital heart defects. The sample belongs to a study of human thymus T cells. Study conclusions and caveats: Thymic and blood repertoires seemed to favor certain V and J genes.

Repertoires were generated with immunoSEQ multiplex PCR, while TCRdb's copy carries only in-frame clones and drops some. The sample lists 70,000 to 75,000 clones; roughly 95% were seen once. V was pared by 5 bases and J by 5 bases, with 12 bases of the junction left unmatched. This CDR3 is 15 amino acids long. Germline V lookup: CDR1 MDHEN, CDR2 SYDVKM. This sequence originates from a girl younger than two with a congenital heart defect but otherwise immunologically healthy. The gene calls are TRBV28 and TRBJ2-7; TRBD1 matches at 7 bases. The sample comprised thymus tissue. The CDR3 protein is CASSPRQGSSDEQYF. CDR3 DNA sequence: TGTGCCAGCAGTCCCCGACAGGGTTCGTCCGACGAGCAGTACTTC.